This T cell receptor beta chain was identified during a study of kidney transplant recipient with SARS-CoV-2 infection. The CDR3 sequence is 17 residues long. The germline V gene encodes CDR1 LGHNT and CDR2 FRNRAP. V was cut by 5 bases and J by 4 bases, with 23 bases left in between. TCRdb fed the reads into MiXCR, producing one record per CDR3 protein. This table has 200,000 to 300,000 distinct CDR3 sequences, roughly 26% appearing once. This clonotype was recorded many times. This specimen consisted of a blood sample, obtained at baseline and on day 111 from a kidney transplant recipient. The clonotype was recovered from a male patient younger than 45 who had COVID-19 and was a kidney transplant recipient. Some T cells here may be from the graft donor. V usage is TRBV12-5 and J usage is TRBJ1-2; the D gene is possibly TRBD1 (5 bases). CDR3 in amino acids: CASGVYHLQGKTYGYTF. As DNA, the CDR3 is TGTGCTAGTGGTGTCTACCATTTGCAGGGAAAGACCTATGGCTACACCTTC.